Each of the 26 T cell receptor beta chains below was sequenced from the same sample in a study of OX40 agonist ivuxolimab in advanced cancers. Profiled with immunoSEQ multiplex PCR; TCRdb holds only in-frame clones, not every one. The sample holds about 73,000 clones, over 75% seen once. The material was CD4+ or CD8+ T cells sorted from blood, obtained in a trial of the OX40 agonist ivuxolimab. The receptors originated from an adult with an advanced solid tumor such as melanoma, head and neck, liver or kidney cancer.

Note on this clone: Its ends do not fully match the called genes, so a read error is possible. The rearrangement uses TRBV19 and TRBJ1-1, with 9 positions matching TRBD1. CDR3 length: 16 amino acids. CDR1 is LNHDA, CDR2 SQIVND, per germline (reference sequence). The CDR3: CASRIGQGLLGTEAFF. CDR3 in DNA: TGTGCCAGTAGAATAGGACAGGGGCTCTTGGGAACTGAAGCTTTCTTT.

This chain's CDR3 is CASSQQGTGKKKLFF. As DNA, the CDR3 is TGTGCCAGCAGCCAACAAGGGACAGGGAAGAAAAAACTGTTTTTT. This chain connects TRBV14 to TRBJ1-4; 9 nucleotides match TRBD1. CDR3 length equals 15 residues. V lost 2 bases and J lost 9; bases outside the gene matches: 7. CDR1 is SGHDN and CDR2 is FVKESK in the germline V gene.

This clone was seen just once. The gene calls are TRBV19 and TRBJ2-2, with a tentative D call TRBD1 (6 bases). This CDR3 contains 16 residues. Trimming cost V 7 bases and J 5 bases, with 20 bases left between them. Germline CDR1 reads LNHDA; CDR2 reads SQIVND (reference sequence). CDR3 loop: CASNPRTGLRTGELFF. In DNA form, the CDR3 reads TGTGCCAGTAATCCCAGAACAGGGCTAAGAACCGGGGAGCTGTTTTTT.

The chain employs TRBV7-2 and TRBJ2-7; D uncertain. Trimming shortened V by 5 bases and J by 3 bases, and 14 bases separated the two germline ends. The CDR3 has 14 amino acids. Germline V lookup: CDR1 SGHTA, CDR2 FQGNSA. The CDR3 spells CASSPPGVRYEQYF. CDR3 coding DNA: TGTGCCAGCAGCCCCCCCGGTGTCCGCTACGAGCAGTACTTC.

The V and J genes are TRBV11-2 and TRBJ2-2; D could derive from TRBD1 or TRBD2 (6 bases each). Trimming removed 8 bases from V and 4 bases from J, with 14 bases in between. Germline V lookup: CDR1 SGHAT, CDR2 FQNNGV. This CDR3 has 14 amino acids. CDR3 region: CASAGTGSTGELFF. The DNA for the CDR3 is TGTGCCAGCGCGGGAACAGGGTCCACCGGGGAGCTGTTTTTT.

J is TRBJ1-1 and V is TRBV29-1; tentatively, D is TRBD1 (5 bases). Germline V gene lookup returns CDR1 SQVTM and CDR2 ANQGSEA. The CDR3 has 12 amino acids. V was cut by 7 bases and J by 3 bases, with 12 bases left in between. DNA for the CDR3: TGCAGCGCCAGGTTGGGGGACACTGAAGCTTTCTTT. It encodes CSARLGDTEAFF.

V and J are TRBV7-2 and TRBJ1-3; perhaps TRBD1 as D (5 bases). Germline CDR1 SGHTA, CDR2 FQGNSA. CDR3 length equals 16 residues. V lost 3 bases, J lost 1 base, and 13 bases lay in between. This CDR3 reads CASSFGGALSGNTIYF. The CDR3 DNA sequence: TGTGCCAGCAGCTTCGGAGGGGCGTTGTCTGGAAACACCATATATTTT.

This sequence joins TRBV19 and TRBJ1-3, with a weak D call TRBD1 (6 bases). Trimming removed 5 bases from V and 3 bases from J, with 17 bases in between. This CDR3 is 16 amino acids long. Germline-derived CDR1 and CDR2 are LNHDA and SQIVND (reference sequence). The CDR3 loop is CASSAHRVWNGNTIYF. As DNA, the CDR3 is TGTGCCAGTAGTGCCCACAGGGTCTGGAATGGAAACACCATATATTTT.

This sequence joins TRBV6-5 and TRBJ1-5, with 7 nucleotides matching TRBD1. The CDR3 loop spans 15 amino acids. Trimming removed 2 bases from V and 7 bases from J; junction bases left unmatched: 8. Looked up from germline, CDR1 is MNHEY and CDR2 is SVGAGI. CDR3 loop: CASSYGDRGVQPQHF. Here the CDR3 DNA reads TGTGCCAGCAGTTACGGGGACAGAGGAGTCCAGCCCCAGCATTTT.

The CDR3 DNA follows: TGTGCCAGCAGTTTAGGAGGGCGCTCTGGGGCCAACGTCCTGACTTTC. Translated, it gives CASSLGGRSGANVLTF. The V and J genes are TRBV28 and TRBJ2-6; tentative D call: TRBD2 (6 bases). The CDR3 runs 16 residues. The germline V and J ends were trimmed by 2 bases and 0 bases, with 8 bases remaining between them. The germline V gene has CDR1 MDHEN and CDR2 SYDVKM.

V gene TRBV21-1 combines with J gene TRBJ2-4. TRBV21-1 is labeled a pseudogene. The CDR3 has 15 amino acids. For the CDR3, the DNA is TGTGCCAGCAGCAAGAGACCTAACGCCAAAAACATTCAGTACTTC. Translated, it gives CASSKRPNAKNIQYF.

The sample holds one count of this clone. The chain has TRBV5-1 and TRBJ1-5, with no clear D. V was trimmed by 0 bases and J by 6 bases, leaving 7 bases between them. The CDR3 covers 13 residues. Per germline, CDR1 SGHRS and CDR2 YFSETQ. CDR3 sequence reads: CASSLAPSQPQHF. The CDR3 region has the DNA TGCGCCAGCAGCTTGGCCCCAAGTCAGCCCCAGCATTTT.

The chain employs TRBV7-9 and TRBJ2-7, with D uncertain. The length of the CDR3 is 11 residues. Trimming took off 1 base at V and 7 bases at J, with 5 bases between the two ends. Germline CDR1 SEHNR, CDR2 FQNEAQ (reference sequence). CDR3 loop: CASSLVTEQYF. CDR3 nucleotide sequence: TGTGCCAGCAGCTTAGTGACGGAGCAGTACTTC.

This clone has more than one count but fewer than ten. The genes are TRBV9 and TRBJ2-6; TRBD1 might be the D (6 bases). CDR1 and CDR2 from the germline V gene are SGDLS and YYNGEE. With 0 bases removed from V and 7 bases from J, the gap between germline ends came to 11 bases. The CDR3 sequence is 15 residues long. CDR3 residues: CASSVAPGTANVLTF. The CDR3 DNA reads TGTGCCAGCAGCGTAGCTCCAGGGACAGCCAACGTCCTGACTTTC.

The chain links TRBV19 to TRBJ2-3, with TRBD2 identical over 7 bases. With 3 bases clipped from V and 2 bases from J, the junction kept 5 bases outside the gene matches. The CDR3 spans 15 residues. Per the germline V gene, CDR1 is LNHDA and CDR2 is SQIVND (reference sequence). The CDR3 loop reads CASSMASGPTDTQYF. CDR3 in DNA: TGTGCCAGTAGTATGGCTAGCGGACCCACAGATACGCAGTATTTT.

This sequence joins TRBV19 and TRBJ2-5, with 7 bases fitting TRBD2. The ends lost 4 bases at V and 2 bases at J; junction bases unmatched: 7. Germline V gene lookup returns CDR1 LNHDA and CDR2 SQIVND (reference sequence). The CDR3 runs to 15 residues. CDR3 region: CASSSGGYPQETQYF. The CDR3 region has the DNA TGTGCCAGTAGTAGCGGGGGTTACCCTCAAGAGACCCAGTACTTC.

This chain uses TRBV18 with TRBJ1-1; no clear D gene. CDR1 KGHSH and CDR2 LQKENI come from the germline V gene. The CDR3 has 13 residues. With 3 bases removed from V and 8 bases from J, the gap between germline ends came to 13 bases. DNA of the CDR3: TGTGCCAGCTCACCCCTTCTCCAGAGCGAAGCTTTCTTT. Translation: CASSPLLQSEAFF.

A word on this clone: Other DNA sequences in this specimen translate into the identical CDR3. The chain carries TRBV6-6 and TRBJ2-1; D is unclear. Trimming removed 2 bases from V and 4 bases from J, with 3 bases in between. CDR3 length: 12 residues. The germline V gene has CDR1 MNHNY and CDR2 SVGAGI (reference sequence). The CDR3 region is CASSYGYNEQFF. DNA for the CDR3: TGTGCCAGCAGTTACGGGTACAATGAGCAGTTCTTC.

The V and J genes are TRBV30 and TRBJ2-3; 7 nucleotides match TRBD2. This CDR3 is 13 amino acids long. V gave up 8 bases and J gave up 7 bases; unmatched junction bases: 12. CDR1 is GTSNPN, CDR2 SVGIG, per germline (reference sequence). The CDR3 DNA sequence: TGTGCCGCGGGGGAGGGAATGGCAAATACGCAGTATTTT. Its protein product is CAAGEGMANTQYF.

This clone was observed once. The J gene is TRBJ2-7, the V gene TRBV9; D is ambiguous. CDR3 size: 14 residues. CDR1 and CDR2 from the germline V gene are SGDLS and YYNGEE. The V and J ends lost 0 bases and 2 bases respectively, with 9 bases between them. The CDR3 DNA is TGTGCCAGCAGCGTAGGGGTCGGAGCCTACGAGCAGTACTTC. Translated, it gives CASSVGVGAYEQYF.

This chain joins TRBV7-2 and TRBJ2-5; 10 bases agree with TRBD2. There are 16 residues in the CDR3. From germline, CDR1 is SGHTA and CDR2 FQGNSA. Trimming cost V 3 bases and J 5 bases; bases outside gene matches: 9. The DNA of the CDR3 is TGTGCCAGCAGCTTTCCCAGCGGGAGGGCCGGGGAGACCCAGTACTTC. Translated: CASSFPSGRAGETQYF. Based on the CDR3 plus reference TRBV7-2 and TRBJ2-5, the full variable domain is GAGVSQSPSNKVTEKGKDVELRCDPISGHTALYWYRQSLGQGLEFLIYFQGNSAPDKSGLPSDRFSAERTGGSVSTLTIQRTQQEDSAVYLCASSFPSGRAGETQYFGPGTRLLVL.

A single count supports this clone. The gene calls are TRBV5-4 and TRBJ2-7; TRBD1 aligns across 11 bases. The germline CDR1 and CDR2 sequences are SGHNT and YYREEE (reference sequence). The V gene end was trimmed by 0 bases and the J gene end by 5 bases; junction bases not matched to a gene: 10. The CDR3 is 17 amino acids. The chain's CDR3 is CASSLVLRDRGSNEQYF. The CDR3 DNA is TGTGCCAGCAGCTTGGTTCTCCGGGACAGGGGGTCGAACGAGCAGTACTTC.

The genes are TRBV7-3 and TRBJ2-3; 7 bases are shared with TRBD2. The V gene's germline CDR1 is SGHTA and CDR2 FQGTGA. J gave up 2 bases and V 6 bases, and 5 bases lay outside the gene matches. The CDR3 has 14 residues. The CDR3 nucleotides are TGTGCCAGCAGTCCGGGACTATCCACAGATACGCAGTATTTT. Translation: CASSPGLSTDTQYF.

The chain joins TRBV29-1 to TRBJ2-5, with no clear D. The germline CDR1 and CDR2 sequences are SQVTM and ANQGSEA. Trimming left V 0 bases short and J 2 bases short, with 13 bases between. This CDR3 is built from 15 residues. The CDR3 sequence is CSVEDTVFSQETQYF. The CDR3 DNA sequence: TGCAGCGTTGAAGACACAGTGTTCAGTCAAGAGACCCAGTACTTC.

This chain uses TRBV7-2 with TRBJ2-7; a possible D gene is TRBD1 (5 bases). The CDR3 is 14 amino acids. V was shortened by 1 base and J by 3 bases, with 10 bases between the two germline ends. CDR1 and CDR2 (germline): SGHTA, FQGNSA. CDR3 amino acids: CASSLVRQGYEQYF. Here the CDR3 DNA reads TGTGCCAGCAGCTTAGTCCGGCAGGGCTACGAGCAGTACTTC.

This clone has only a few counts. This chain joins TRBV6-6 and TRBJ2-3; D is perhaps TRBD1 or TRBD2 (7 bases each). The CDR3 sequence is 14 residues long. Looked up from germline, CDR1 is MNHNY and CDR2 is SVGAGI (reference sequence). Trimming shortened V by 6 bases and J by 6 bases, and 16 bases separated the two germline ends. CDR3 nucleotides: TGTGCCAGCAGCCCAGGGGGGGGAGGGGATACGCAGTATTTT. As protein: CASSPGGGGDTQYF.